A selection of T cell receptor beta chains follows, all from one sample in a study of response to subunit inactivated influenza vaccine. Via MiXCR, TCRdb re-called the RT-PCR reads, giving one row per CDR3 protein. Found here are 530,000 or so distinct CDR3 sequences, about an eighth of them singletons; the top ten hold more than 8.5%. Sequenced material: PBMCs from blood, taken on the day of vaccination. These receptor sequences come from a man aged 50 or older who received an inactivated influenza vaccine. CDR3s leave out the opening cysteine and the closing phenylalanine or tryptophan.

J: TRBJ2-7; V: TRBV7-2; CDR3: ASSRPKGGAAYEQY
J: TRBJ1-2; V: TRBV28; CDR3: ASSNRQAYYGYT
J: TRBJ1-3; V: TRBV12-3/TRBV12-4; CDR3: ASRRDRSTSGNTIY
J: TRBJ2-1; V: TRBV24-1; CDR3: ATSDPGAGAIDEQF
J: TRBJ2-3; V: TRBV9; CDR3: ASNTDTQY
J: TRBJ2-3; V: TRBV3-1; CDR3: ASSRASASTDTQY
J: TRBJ1-5; V: TRBV20-1; CDR3: SASIGGTYSNQPQH
J: TRBJ2-1; V: TRBV20-1; CDR3: SARLAGANNEQF
J: TRBJ1-1; V: TRBV6-1; CDR3: ASVQGAKDTEAF
J: TRBJ2-1; V: TRBV12-3/TRBV12-4; CDR3: ASSLAEKLAVYNEQF
J: TRBJ2-2; V: TRBV7-9; CDR3: ASGEGAAGELF
J: TRBJ2-7; V: TRBV10-3; CDR3: AISEAGHSYEQY
J: TRBJ2-7; V: TRBV1; CDR3: TSSQDRLASYELY
J: TRBJ1-2; V: TRBV2; CDR3: ASKFRNYGYT
J: TRBJ2-1; V: TRBV19; CDR3: ASTLSRVAGTEQF
J: TRBJ2-7; V: TRBV6-5; CDR3: ATGHSSYEQY
J: TRBJ2-1; V: TRBV30; CDR3: AWIWAGVYNEQF
J: TRBJ1-5; V: TRBV28; CDR3: ASPLPQGSGNQPQH
J: TRBJ2-1; V: TRBV20-1; CDR3: SAKGGARYNEQF
J: TRBJ1-2; V: TRBV29-1; CDR3: SADGGPGGGYT
J: TRBJ2-1; V: TRBV21-1; CDR3: ASSNPGLAPNEQF
J: TRBJ1-1; V: TRBV21-1; CDR3: ASSKRPEAF
J: TRBJ2-3; V: TRBV27; CDR3: ASSLAVQGLTDTQY
J: TRBJ2-1; V: TRBV12-3/TRBV12-4; CDR3: ASSFRTSGNNEQF
J: TRBJ2-1; V: TRBV6-2/TRBV6-3; CDR3: ASMDRAKQF
J: TRBJ2-5; V: TRBV20-1; CDR3: SSVVTGVETQY
J: TRBJ2-5; V: TRBV20-1; CDR3: SARIPDETQY
J: TRBJ2-1; V: TRBV6-1; CDR3: ASRGPGLANNEQF
J: TRBJ2-5; V: TRBV6-2/TRBV6-3; CDR3: ASSTWGIQY
J: TRBJ1-3; V: TRBV4-3; CDR3: ASSQDFRSSGNTIY
J: TRBJ1-6; V: TRBV5-1; CDR3: ASREADNSPLH